The 30 T cell receptor beta chains presented below share a single source sample, sequenced in a study of tumor and adjacent non-tumor tissue in lung cancer. TCRbeta libraries were built with three rounds of nested PCR, modified from ARM-PCR. TCRdb re-derived calls from the multiplex PCR reads in MiXCR, one entry per CDR3 protein. The sample carries about 120,000 distinct CDR3 sequences, over 65% recorded once. No cell sorting was done before RNA was extracted from the tissue. The sequenced sample consisted of lung tumor tissue. The origin of the receptors is a man under 40 with non-small cell lung cancer.

This clonotype was observed a single time. A read error may be the cause here, since a much bigger clone is one base away. The chain joins TRBV4-1 to TRBJ2-1, with TRBD2 matching 7 bases. This CDR3 has 16 residues. The germline V gene has CDR1 MGHRA and CDR2 YSYEKL. The CDR3 coding sequence is TGCGCCAGCTGCCAAGGAGCCAGCGGGACCTCCAATGAGCAGTTCTTC. Amino acids: CASCQGASGTSNEQFF.

Concerning this clonotype itself: A much bigger clone sits one base away, suggesting this may be a read error. CDR3 sequence reads: CSARAGPVQHF. The CDR3 bases are TGCAGTGCTAGAGCGGGGCCAGTCCAGCATTTT. The chain uses TRBV20-1 and TRBJ1-5; the D gene is possibly TRBD1 (5 bases). The CDR3 contains 11 residues. V was shortened by 1 base and J by 12 bases, with 10 bases between the two germline ends. Germline values: CDR1 DFQATT, CDR2 SNEGSKA (reference sequence).

A word on this clonotype: Relative to the germline gene, one junction end is altered; a read error may explain this. The chain uses TRBV10-2 and TRBJ2-2; D remains unclear. In germline, CDR1 is WSHSY, CDR2 SAAADI. The CDR3 is 15 residues long. The CDR3 sequence: CASSDTPGDTGELFF. The CDR3 DNA reads TGCGCGAGCAGTGATACTCCAGGAGACACAGGGGAGCTGTTTTTT.

This clonotype has at least ten counts. The V call is TRBV4-3, the J call TRBJ2-2; D is possibly TRBD1 (6 bases). Germline lookup yields CDR1 LGHNA and CDR2 YSLEER. The ends were cut back, 2 bases at V and 2 bases at J, with 12 bases in the middle. The CDR3 consists of 16 residues. CDR3 amino acids: CASSQYHRVNTGELFF. The CDR3 DNA is TGCGCCAGCAGCCAATACCACAGGGTTAACACCGGGGAGCTGTTTTTT.

Comment on this clonotype: A read error may produce the germline difference seen at one junction end. The chain has TRBV4-1 and TRBJ1-4; D ambiguous. Germline lookup yields CDR1 MGHRA and CDR2 YSYEKL. The CDR3 contains 16 residues. Here the CDR3 reads CASSQDTYMGNEKLFF. The DNA of the CDR3 is TGCGCTAGCAGCCAAGATACATACATGGGAAATGAAAAACTGTTTTTT.

This clonotype was seen only once. An end of the junction does not agree with germline; a read error may underlie this. The chain links TRBV11-3 to TRBJ2-2; the match to TRBD2 covers 7 bases. The CDR3 consists of 15 residues. CDR1 SGHNT and CDR2 YENEEA come from the germline V gene. This chain's CDR3 is CTSSRVAGEFGELFF. The CDR3 DNA reads TGTACCAGCAGCCGGGTGGCGGGAGAATTCGGGGAGCTGTTTTTT.

The rearrangement joins TRBV19 to TRBJ1-5, with D perhaps TRBD1 (5 bases). This CDR3 is built from 16 residues. The V end was cut by 3 bases, the J end by 5 bases, with 17 bases between. The germline gives CDR1 LNHDA, CDR2 SQIVND (reference sequence). The CDR3 here is CASSIRTPDPYQPQHF. DNA of the CDR3: TGTGCCAGTAGTATTAGGACACCTGACCCTTATCAGCCCCAGCATTTT.

This clonotype was counted only a few times. The chain employs TRBV28 and TRBJ2-2; 10 bases line up with TRBD1. In germline, CDR1 is MDHEN, CDR2 SYDVKM. The CDR3 is 17 residues long. J lost 2 bases, V lost 8 bases, and 11 bases had no gene match. The CDR3 nucleotides read TGTGCCAGCGGAGGGACAGGGGCCATAATTAACACCGGGGAGCTGTTTTTT. Protein: CASGGTGAIINTGELFF.

This clonotype was observed once. A much more abundant neighbour one base away suggests this may be a read error. The chain joins TRBV29-1 to TRBJ2-3, with D unclear. V lost 4 bases and J lost 4, with 9 bases in between. Germline CDR1 and CDR2: SQVTM and ANQGSEA. CDR3 length: 12 amino acids. The CDR3 loop is CSVGVWADTQYF. The CDR3 region has the DNA TGCAGCGTTGGAGTTTGGGCAGATACGCAGTATTTT.

The chain uses TRBV5-6 and TRBJ2-5; D is perhaps TRBD2 (6 bases). From germline, CDR1 is SGHDT and CDR2 YYEEEE. This CDR3 region has 15 residues. CDR3 in DNA: TGTGTCGGCAGCCTCCAAGGGCTAGCGCAAGAGACCCAGTACTTC. Its translation is CVGSLQGLAQETQYF.

Regarding this clonotype: Given a much more abundant clone one base away, this may be a read error. This CDR3 is CASSWEGLYGYTF. In nucleotides, the CDR3 is TGTGCCAGCAGTTGGGAAGGTCTCTATGGCTACACCTTC. The rearrangement uses TRBV6-5 and TRBJ1-2; no definite D call. V was trimmed by 4 bases and J by 4 bases, leaving 10 bases between them. The CDR3 spans 13 residues. Germline values: CDR1 MNHEY, CDR2 SVGAGI.

This sequence joins TRBV14 and TRBJ2-7, with D unclear. Trimming stripped 0 bases from V and 0 bases from J, with 9 bases between. Germline V gene data show CDR1 as SGHDN and CDR2 as FVKESK. This CDR3 spans 15 amino acids. CDR3 DNA: TGTGCCAGCAGCCAAGATCCGGGTCGCTCCTACGAGCAGTACTTC. Translated, it gives CASSQDPGRSYEQYF.

The CDR3, as DNA: TGTGCCAGCAGCCCCGAAAGGGCACAGACCCAGCATTTT. Translated, it gives CASSPERAQTQHF. The J gene is TRBJ1-5, the V gene TRBV11-2; D gene uncertain. Germline CDR1 is SGHAT and CDR2 is FQNNGV. The V gene lost 5 bases and the J gene lost 11 bases, with 16 bases spanning the gap. The length of the CDR3 is 13 residues.

With regard to this clonotype: A junction boundary mismatches the germline segment, possibly from a read error. V is TRBV20-1 and J is TRBJ1-1; D remains ambiguous. In germline, CDR1 is DFQATT, CDR2 SNEGSKA (reference sequence). The CDR3 spans 13 residues. The CDR3 is CSASPGINTEAFF. CDR3 nucleotides: TGTAGTGCTAGCCCCGGGATTAACACTGAAGCTTTCTTT.

The gene calls are TRBV20-1 and TRBJ2-7, with 9 nucleotides matching TRBD2. The CDR3 has 14 amino acids. Germline loops: CDR1 DFQATT, CDR2 SNEGSKA (reference sequence). Here the CDR3 reads CRVKTAGGRNEQYF. CDR3 bases: TGCAGAGTTAAAACAGCGGGGGGCCGGAACGAGCAGTACTTC.

This clonotype was picked up many times. The chain has TRBV20-1 and TRBJ2-1; 11 nucleotides agree with TRBD1. Germline lookup yields CDR1 DFQATT and CDR2 SNEGSKA (reference sequence). J gave up 4 bases and V 6 bases, and 8 bases lay outside the gene matches. The CDR3 is 15 amino acids. The CDR3 is CSAFGTGGFYNEQFF. The CDR3 nucleotides are TGCAGTGCCTTCGGGACAGGGGGTTTTTACAATGAGCAGTTCTTC.

This clonotype has a single count. A read error may produce the germline difference seen at one junction end. This chain uses TRBV20-1 with TRBJ2-1; 9 nucleotides match TRBD1. This CDR3 has 14 amino acids. CDR1 and CDR2 from the germline V gene are DFQATT and SNEGSKA (reference sequence). The CDR3 spells CRARAPTGGDEQLF. The DNA of the CDR3 is TGCAGAGCTAGGGCCCCGACAGGGGGAGATGAGCAGCTCTTC.

The rearrangement joins TRBV5-6 to TRBJ2-3; 13 bases align to TRBD2. Germline V CDR1 and CDR2: SGHDT, YYEEEE. After removal of 4 bases from V and 4 bases from J, the junction contained 15 bases not matched to a gene. The CDR3 loop spans 19 amino acids. In nucleotides, the CDR3 is TGTGCCAGCAGCCATACTAGCGGGAGGGCTGGGATGCGGGCAGATACGCAGTATTTT. Translation gives CASSHTSGRAGMRADTQYF.

This clonotype was counted many times. The junction and the germline gene differ at one end; a read error may be behind it. This chain joins TRBV20-1 and TRBJ2-3; D may be TRBD1 or TRBD2 (5 bases each). The CDR3 length is 11 residues. The germline V gene encodes CDR1 DFQATT and CDR2 SNEGSKA (reference sequence). The CDR3 region is CSARGEDTQYF. DNA for the CDR3: TGCAGTGCCAGAGGGGAGGATACGCAGTATTTT.

J is TRBJ2-2 and V is TRBV12-3 or TRBV12-4; D is undetermined. CDR3 length: 15 residues. Trimming removed 5 bases at V and 3 bases at J, with 13 bases between. DNA for the CDR3: TGTGCCAGCAGTCTAGTGGTGTGCGACACCGGGGAGCTGTTTTTT. Translating it yields CASSLVVCDTGELFF.

For this clonotype: A much larger clone lies a single base off, so this may be a read error. The V and J genes are TRBV6-6 and TRBJ2-5; 8 bases line up with TRBD2. Losses at the gene ends were 7 bases for V and 7 bases for J; bases not matched to a gene: 2. The CDR3 contains 11 residues. Germline assignment: CDR1 MNHNY and CDR2 SVGAGI (reference sequence). CDR3 loop: CASNRGGTQYF. CDR3 sequence (DNA): TGTGCCAGCAACCGGGGGGGGACCCAGTACTTC.

Note on this clonotype: A read error may produce the germline difference seen at one junction end. This rearrangement joins TRBV5-4 to TRBJ1-1; D not certain. This CDR3 is built from 15 residues. Germline-derived CDR1 and CDR2 are SGHNT and YYREEE (reference sequence). The CDR3 is CDSSFGGGGDTEAFF. DNA of the CDR3: TGTGACAGCAGCTTTGGTGGAGGCGGGGACACTGAAGCTTTCTTT.

Note on this clonotype: Given a much more abundant clone one base away, this may be a read error. The chain couples TRBV20-1 to TRBJ2-3, with D perhaps assigned TRBD1 or TRBD2 (5 bases each). There are 14 residues in the CDR3. Germline CDR1 reads DFQATT; CDR2 reads SNEGSKA (reference sequence). V lost 5 bases and J lost 2, with 14 bases in between. The CDR3 protein is CSAPGRGNTDTQYF. The CDR3 nucleotides read TGCAGTGCTCCGGGACGGGGAAACACAGATACGCAGTATTTT.

Of note for this clonotype: A much larger clonotype is one base distant, so this may be a read error. The V and J genes are TRBV29-1 and TRBJ2-1, with 8 bases lining up with TRBD1. Germline loops: CDR1 SQVTM, CDR2 ANQGSEA. The CDR3 totals 13 residues. The chain's CDR3 is CSFDGQGNNEQSF. For the CDR3, the DNA is TGCAGCTTTGACGGACAGGGCAACAATGAGCAGTCCTTC.

In regard to this clonotype: One junction end does not reproduce the germline sequence, and a read error may be involved. This rearrangement joins TRBV6-5 to TRBJ2-6, with D perhaps matching TRBD1 (6 bases). CDR1 is MNHEY, CDR2 SVGAGI, per germline. The CDR3 is made up of 18 amino acids. DNA for the CDR3: TGTGCCAGCAGTTACTCAGGGGGTTCGAGCTCTGGGGCCAACGTCCTGAATTTC. It specifies CASSYSGGSSSGANVLNF.

This clonotype was observed a few times. V gene TRBV5-1 combines with J gene TRBJ2-1; the match to TRBD1 covers 8 bases. V shed 0 bases and J 8 bases; nucleotides not matched to a gene: 4. The CDR3 is made up of 14 amino acids. Germline CDR1 SGHRS, CDR2 YFSETQ. The CDR3 sequence: CASSLGQGRDEQFF. In nucleotides, the CDR3 is TGCGCCAGCAGCTTGGGACAGGGGAGAGATGAGCAGTTCTTC.

This clonotype was counted ten times or more. The chain links TRBV29-1 to TRBJ1-1; 8 nucleotides match TRBD1. In germline, CDR1 is SQVTM, CDR2 ANQGSEA. This CDR3 spans 14 amino acids. Trimming cost V 4 bases and J 3 bases; bases outside gene matches: 7. CDR3 protein: CSVGGHRGDTEAFF. Written as DNA, the CDR3 is TGCAGCGTTGGGGGCCACAGGGGGGACACTGAAGCTTTCTTT.

This clonotype was seen a handful of times. This rearrangement joins TRBV12-3 or TRBV12-4 to TRBJ2-3; possibly TRBD1 for D (6 bases). This CDR3 is 14 amino acids long. Trimming removed 6 bases at V and 2 bases at J, with 12 bases between. The CDR3: CASRGDRNTDTQYF. In DNA form, the CDR3 reads TGTGCCAGCAGGGGCGACAGGAACACAGATACGCAGTATTTT.

In regard to this clonotype: Since the CDR3 does not end with the conserved phenylalanine or tryptophan, this likely comes from a read error. The limits of the CDR3 on the DNA are not certain, so only TCRdb's listed CDR3 is given. V is TRBV11-1 and J is TRBJ2-1; TRBD1 is the table's D call and was not checked against the DNA. The CDR3 is 11 amino acids in total, end residues counted. Germline assignment: CDR1 SGHAT and CDR2 FQDESV (reference sequence). The CDR3 here is CAIRTDRPLFS.

This clonotype was seen once. The junction departs from the called germline gene at one end, perhaps through a read error. The gene calls are TRBV29-1 and TRBJ2-3; either TRBD1 or TRBD2 may fit D (5 bases each). Per the germline V gene, CDR1 is SQVTM and CDR2 is ANQGSEA. The CDR3 runs 14 residues. CDR3 DNA sequence: TGCAACGTTGAGGGGTCCCATGACACAGATACGCAGTATTTT. It yields the protein CNVEGSHDTDTQYF.